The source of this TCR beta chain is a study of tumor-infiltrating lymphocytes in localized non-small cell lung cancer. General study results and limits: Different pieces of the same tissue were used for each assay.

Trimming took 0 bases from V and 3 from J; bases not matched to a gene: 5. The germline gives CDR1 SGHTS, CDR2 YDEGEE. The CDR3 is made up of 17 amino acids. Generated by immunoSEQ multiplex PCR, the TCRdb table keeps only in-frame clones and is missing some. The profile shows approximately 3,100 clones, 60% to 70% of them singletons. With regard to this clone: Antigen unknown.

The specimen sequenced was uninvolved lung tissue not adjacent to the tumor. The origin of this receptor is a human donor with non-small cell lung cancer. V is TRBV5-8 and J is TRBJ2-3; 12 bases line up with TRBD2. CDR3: CASSLASGGAPTDTQYF. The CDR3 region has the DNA TGTGCCAGCAGCTTGGCTAGCGGGGGGGCCCCGACAGATACGCAGTATTTT.